This TCR beta chain emerged from a study of PD-1 blockade in classical Hodgkin lymphoma. Assay used: immunoSEQ multiplex PCR; TCRdb lists only in-frame clones, some missing. The sample yields tens of thousands of clones, roughly 85% seen once. Specified time point: cycle 4 day 1 (C4D1), after 5 to 7 weeks of nivolumab. Autologous stem cell transplantation was followed by relapse in every patient, and brentuximab vedotin exposure varied. With 4 bases removed from V and 8 bases from J, the gap between germline ends came to 15 bases. The CDR3 sequence is 14 residues long. Germline V lookup: CDR1 PRHDT, CDR2 FYEKMQ (reference sequence).

The rearrangement uses TRBV13 and TRBJ2-1; no clear D. The clonotype comes from a human donor with classical Hodgkin lymphoma. The input for sequencing was peripheral blood mononuclear cells (PBMCs), taken before the fourth cycle of nivolumab. This chain's CDR3 is CASSSRRVGYEQFF. In DNA, the CDR3 is TGTGCCAGCAGCTCCAGACGGGTTGGGTATGAGCAGTTCTTC.